This entry describes one T cell receptor (beta chain). Its antigen remains unknown. This specimen belongs to a study of T cell clusters in autoimmune cytopenias. Overall study findings and caveats: Primary autoimmune cytopenia patients seemingly lacked the physiological T cell clusters found in healthy donors. TRB repertoire shifts in secondary cytopenia and chronic lymphocytic leukemia mostly reflected lymphoma, not autoimmunity. Active autoimmune hepatitis patients had around 3-fold fewer exclusive TRB clusters than healthy donors.

Multiplex touch-down PCR amplified TRB using TRB-A and TRB-B pools in one tube. After re-calling the multiplex PCR reads, TCRdb lists one entry per CDR3 protein, DNA absent. This sample lists about 2,200 distinct CDR3 sequences; its ten largest clones have around 50%. Some 40,000 genome equivalents of blood DNA were amplified for TRB. CDR3 size: 14 residues. The germline V gene has CDR1 LNHDA and CDR2 SQIVND (reference sequence). The sample taken for sequencing was peripheral blood. The sequence derives from a human donor with an autoimmune cytopenia or autoimmune hepatitis (not recorded which). The chain has TRBV19 and TRBJ1-1. The CDR3 region is CASSIKGIGTEAFF.